The 16 T cell receptor beta chains below come from one sample, sequenced in a study of shared clonotypes between healthy human individuals. Libraries were prepared by immunoSEQ multiplex PCR; TCRdb keeps only in-frame clonotypes and omits some of them. The sample lists about 1.5 million clones, 95% to 99% seen once, with about 0.45% in the top ten. Source material: naive CD4+ T cells sorted from blood. Stated subset: CD45RA+ positively selected. These receptors all stem from a man between 25 and 39 years old in good health.

The CDR3 protein is CASSEGLAATYEQYF. The CDR3 DNA sequence: TGCGCCAGCAGTGAAGGGCTAGCGGCGACCTACGAGCAGTACTTC. The V gene is TRBV10-1, the J gene TRBJ2-7; 7 bases are shared with TRBD2. The CDR3 extends over 15 amino acids. Per germline, CDR1 WNHNN and CDR2 SYGVQD (reference sequence). Losses at the gene ends were 3 bases for V and 2 bases for J; bases not matched to a gene: 7.

The chain has TRBV7-2 and TRBJ2-7; possibly TRBD1 for D (5 bases). Trimming removed 3 bases from V and 6 bases from J, with 15 bases in between. This CDR3 comprises 14 residues. CDR1 is SGHTA, CDR2 FQGNSA, per germline. This CDR3 reads CASSFSRDTREQYF. For the CDR3, the DNA is TGTGCCAGCAGCTTTTCCAGGGATACTCGCGAGCAGTACTTC.

The chain combines TRBV18 with TRBJ2-7; 9 nucleotides match TRBD2. V shed 2 bases and J 0 bases; nucleotides not matched to a gene: 8. Germline V lookup: CDR1 KGHSH, CDR2 LQKENI. The CDR3 is 17 residues long. The CDR3 DNA reads as TGTGCCAGCTCACCAAGCGGCGGGAGGGTCCTCTCCTACGAGCAGTACTTC. Its protein product is CASSPSGGRVLSYEQYF.

The V call is TRBV5-8, the J call TRBJ2-1, with 9 positions matching TRBD2. Germline V gene lookup returns CDR1 SGHTS and CDR2 YDEGEE. V lost 7 bases and J lost 2; bases outside the gene matches: 4. The CDR3 contains 14 residues. The CDR3 coding sequence is TGTGCCAGCGGGAAGCGGGAGGCCTACAATGAGCAGTTCTTC. Translated: CASGKREAYNEQFF.

V gene TRBV18 combines with J gene TRBJ2-4, with 11 positions matching TRBD2. The germline gives CDR1 KGHSH, CDR2 LQKENI. The ends lost 3 bases at V and 0 bases at J; junction bases unmatched: 4. The CDR3 contains 17 residues. The CDR3 region has the DNA TGTGCCAGCTCACCTACGGGACTAGCGGTAGCCAAAAACATTCAGTACTTC. It is translated as CASSPTGLAVAKNIQYF.

The chain links TRBV2 to TRBJ1-1, with D perhaps matching TRBD1 (5 bases). Germline loops: CDR1 SNHLY, CDR2 FYNNEI. This CDR3 region has 13 residues. The V end was cut by 6 bases, the J end by 0 bases, with 8 bases between. CDR3 nucleotides: TGTGCCAGCAGGGGGGTTTTGAACACTGAAGCTTTCTTT. Translated, it gives CASRGVLNTEAFF.

Comment on this clone: This sample also contains other DNA sequences that code for the same CDR3. The rearrangement uses TRBV30 and TRBJ2-5; possible D gene TRBD2, 5 bases. Per the germline V gene, CDR1 is GTSNPN and CDR2 is SVGIG (reference sequence). The CDR3 extends over 11 amino acids. V was trimmed by 4 bases and J by 3 bases, leaving 6 bases between them. CDR3 protein: CAWTGKETQYF. CDR3 DNA sequence: TGTGCCTGGACCGGGAAAGAGACCCAGTACTTC. The whole variable domain, remainder taken from reference TRBV30 and TRBJ2-5, is SQTIHQWPATLVQPVGSPLSLECTVEGTSNPNLYWYRQAAGRGLQLLFYSVGIGQISSEVPQNLSASRPQDRQFILSSKKLLLSDSGFYLCAWTGKETQYFGPGTRLLVL.

The V call is TRBV29-1, the J call TRBJ1-4, with TRBD1 matching over 7 bases. V lost 5 bases and J lost 8; bases outside the gene matches: 5. CDR1 SQVTM and CDR2 ANQGSEA come from the germline V gene. The CDR3 contains 12 residues. The CDR3 spells CSVSTGAEKLFF. For the CDR3, the DNA is TGCAGCGTTTCTACAGGGGCGGAAAAACTGTTTTTT.

The CDR3 sequence: CASSQSGQYNEQFF. The CDR3 DNA sequence: TGCGCCAGCAGCCAATCCGGACAGTACAATGAGCAGTTCTTC. V usage is TRBV4-3 and J usage is TRBJ2-1, with TRBD1 as a possible D gene (6 bases). Trimming left V 2 bases short and J 4 bases short, with 9 bases between. CDR3 length: 14 residues. Germline lookup yields CDR1 LGHNA and CDR2 YSLEER.

The V call is TRBV19, the J call TRBJ1-5; D remains ambiguous. Trimming removed 3 bases at V and 2 bases at J, with 11 bases between. Germline CDR1 LNHDA, CDR2 SQIVND (reference sequence). This CDR3 region has 15 residues. As DNA, the CDR3 is TGTGCCAGTAGTATCGTCGCAGCGGGCAATCAGCCCCAGCATTTT. It yields the protein CASSIVAAGNQPQHF.

The J gene is TRBJ2-1, the V gene TRBV5-4, with 11 bases identical to TRBD2. Germline CDR1 is SGHNT and CDR2 is YYREEE (reference sequence). With V trimmed by 3 bases and J by 6 bases, 11 bases remained unmatched. This CDR3 comprises 17 residues. CDR3 nucleotides: TGTGCCAGCAGCTACGCCCTCACCGGGACTAGCGGCAATGAGCAGTTCTTC. Amino acids: CASSYALTGTSGNEQFF.

The chain has TRBV4-2 and TRBJ1-3, with a weak D call TRBD1 (6 bases). Germline V CDR1 and CDR2: LGHNA, YNFKEQ. The length of the CDR3 is 17 residues. The germline V and J ends were trimmed by 2 bases and 0 bases, with 14 bases remaining between them. Here the CDR3 reads CASSQHEGGSSGNTIYF. The CDR3 bases are TGTGCCAGCAGCCAACACGAGGGGGGGAGCTCTGGAAACACCATATATTTT.

This chain uses TRBV11-1 with TRBJ2-7; D perhaps matches TRBD2 (6 bases). CDR1 SGHAT and CDR2 FQDESV come from the germline V gene (reference sequence). V was clipped by 5 bases and J by 3 bases, with 11 bases between them. CDR3 size: 13 residues. CDR3 sequence: CASSRGEFYEQYF. The CDR3 DNA reads TGTGCCAGCAGCCGCGGGGAGTTCTACGAGCAGTACTTC.

CDR3 sequence reads: CAISESSSLAGSNEQFF. Here the CDR3 DNA reads TGTGCCATCAGTGAGTCGAGCAGTCTAGCGGGAAGCAATGAGCAGTTCTTC. V is TRBV10-3 and J is TRBJ2-1; 9 nucleotides agree with TRBD2. The CDR3 covers 17 residues. Germline loops: CDR1 ENHRY, CDR2 SYGVKD. After removal of 0 bases from V and 6 bases from J, the junction contained 9 bases not matched to a gene.

The gene calls are TRBV28 and TRBJ1-4, with D uncertain. The CDR3 spans 16 residues. The germline V gene encodes CDR1 MDHEN and CDR2 SYDVKM. V was shortened by 2 bases and J by 0 bases, with 10 bases between the two germline ends. The chain's CDR3 is CASSLSSRATNEKLFF. In DNA, the CDR3 is TGTGCCAGCAGTTTAAGTTCCCGTGCAACTAATGAAAAACTGTTTTTT.

The V and J genes are TRBV4-2 and TRBJ1-4; 9 bases align to TRBD1. V gave up 6 bases and J gave up 8 bases; unmatched junction bases: 7. Germline assignment: CDR1 LGHNA and CDR2 YNFKEQ. The CDR3 length is 14 residues. The DNA for the CDR3 is TGTGCCAGCAGGAGGACAGGGGAGGCCGAAAAACTGTTTTTT. It codes for CASRRTGEAEKLFF.